This TCR beta chain originates from a study of regulatory T cells in long-lasting Graves disease. Findings and caveats of the study: Segments TRBV28, TRBJ1-2 and TRBJ2-5 showed preferential usage in persistent disease. The number of shared public clonotypes was higher in persistent patients (fewer than 3,000) than new patients (roughly 970).

Arm-PCR of CDR3 regions with iRepertoire HTBI primers generated TCR beta libraries. TCRdb re-called the multiplex PCR reads through MiXCR, storing one row per CDR3 protein. The table includes some 600,000 distinct CDR3 sequences, 15% to 20% detected once. Time point: newly diagnosed GD, antithyroid drugs for less than 3 months. The authors made the TCR library using RNA they extracted from PBMCs. Germline CDR1 reads SGHVS; CDR2 reads FQNEAQ. The CDR3 is made up of 14 amino acids. The sample holds many counts of this clonotype. Its antigen remains unidentified. A junction end diverges from the germline sequence, so it may reflect a read error. The sample was also linked to a second study, of T cells in Graves' hyperthyroidism and ophthalmopathy. That source adds: Carried out on the TCR CDR3, a first-round RT-PCR used the HTBI primer set.

This chain joins TRBV7-8 and TRBJ1-3, with 7 bases matching TRBD1. This TCR derives from a man aged 18 to 29 with Graves disease. This specimen consisted of peripheral blood mononuclear cells (PBMCs), obtained at new diagnosis, from a patient treated with antithyroid drugs. The CDR3 spells CASSNRGSGNTIYF. In DNA form, the CDR3 reads TGTGCCAGCAGTAACAGGGGCTCTGGGAACACCATATATTTT.